This entry features one T cell receptor beta chain sequence. The data originate from a study of OX40 agonist ivuxolimab in advanced cancers. The length of the CDR3 is 15 residues. Trimming at V came to 0 bases and at J to 7 bases, leaving 6 bases not matched to a gene. The germline V gene encodes CDR1 SGHDT and CDR2 YYEEEE. Method: immunoSEQ multiplex PCR; TCRdb's copy keeps in-frame clones and lacks some. The table lists 77,000 or so clones, around 90% of them singletons. J is TRBJ1-4 and V is TRBV5-6; TRBD1 agrees at 7 bases. The receptor was derived from an adult with an advanced solid tumor such as melanoma, head and neck, liver or kidney cancer. Sequenced material: CD4+ or CD8+ T cells sorted from blood, taken in a trial of the OX40 agonist ivuxolimab. The CDR3 DNA reads as TGTGCCAGCAGCTTGGTGAACAGGGGCGGTGAAAAACTGTTTTTT. As protein: CASSLVNRGGEKLFF.